The TCR beta chain described here comes from a study of blood T cell repertoires in COVID-19. Study-wide context: COVID-19 samples collected from the United States, Italy and Spain covered acute and convalescent phases. The analysed material was cDNA or gDNA that came from T cells, B-cell-depleted T cells, or PBMCs.

This clone turned up a few times. The CDR3 loop spans 13 amino acids. V lost 11 bases and J lost 6, with 17 bases in between. Germline-derived CDR1 and CDR2 are LNHDA and SQIVND (reference sequence). In the source study's methods: From reference gene primer amplification, estimates of nucleated cell counts were derived. Profiling relied on immunoSEQ multiplex PCR, and the TCRdb table lists in-frame clones only, not all of them. The DNA was the basis for D and trimming; V, J and clone size are from that table. The top ten clones hold under 2% of a sample with roughly 74,000 clones, around 88% of them seen once.

The sample comprised peripheral blood. The rearrangement links TRBV19 to TRBJ1-5; TRBD1 is a possible D gene (5 bases). This clonotype was sampled from a woman of 80 years or more with active or convalescent COVID-19. CDR3 sequence reads: CAYPGRGGQPQHF. In DNA, the CDR3 is TGTGCCTACCCCGGGAGGGGCGGTCAGCCCCAGCATTTT. The full variable domain, rest sourced from reference TRBV19 and TRBJ1-5, is DGGITQSPKYLFRKEGQNVTLSCEQNLNHDAMYWYRQDPGQGLRLIYYSQIVNDFQKGDIAEGYSVSREKKESFPLTVTSAQKNPTAFYLCAYPGRGGQPQHFGDGTRLSIL.